What follows are 29 T cell receptor beta chains derived from one specimen sequenced in a study of CD8 T cells in Susac syndrome. After extraction with the RNeasy kit, roughly 0.45 to 1 ug of the RNA was reverse transcribed using random hexamers. TCRdb ran MiXCR on the immunoSEQ multiplex PCR reads and lists one entry per CDR3 protein. The sample contains fewer than 300,000 distinct CDR3 sequences, about 88% of which appear only once. The sample taken for sequencing was CD8+ T cells from PBMCs. The receptor source for this set is a human donor with multiple sclerosis.

The chain has TRBV12-3 or TRBV12-4 and TRBJ1-4, with 9 bases that match TRBD1. Germline trimming cut 7 bases from V and 8 bases from J; bases unmatched to any gene: 8. The CDR3 spans 14 residues. CDR3 residues: CASTSSGQGEKLFF. In nucleotides, the CDR3 is TGTGCCAGCACCTCCAGTGGACAGGGGGAAAAACTGTTTTTT.

This clonotype came up once. This rearrangement joins TRBV6-5 to TRBJ2-5, with TRBD2 matching over 8 bases. The CDR3 extends over 16 amino acids. Germline V CDR1 and CDR2: MNHEY, SVGAGI. V dropped 2 bases and J dropped 4; count of bases not matched to a gene: 9. CDR3 in amino acids: CASSYVSGGLGETQYF. CDR3 sequence (DNA): TGTGCCAGCAGTTACGTTTCGGGGGGGCTTGGAGAGACCCAGTACTTC.

This clonotype was seen a handful of times. Sequence at one end of the junction differs from germline and may be a read error. This chain connects TRBV7-9 to TRBJ2-7, with 11 nucleotides matching TRBD2. Germline CDR1 is SEHNR and CDR2 is FQNEAQ (reference sequence). CDR3 size: 16 residues. CDR3 sequence reads: CASSVAGGIAYYEQYF. The CDR3 coding sequence is TGTGCCAGCAGCGTAGCGGGAGGGATCGCTTACTACGAGCAGTACTTC. The whole variable domain, filled in from reference TRBV7-9 and TRBJ2-7, reads DTGVSQNPRHKITKRGQNVTFRCDPISEHNRLYWYRQTLGQGPEFLTYFQNEAQLEKSRLLSDRFSAERPKGSFSTLEIQRTEQGDSAMYLCASSVAGGIAYYEQYFGPGTRLTVT.

The chain combines TRBV7-9 with TRBJ2-7, with D uncertain. The CDR3 loop spans 12 amino acids. In germline, CDR1 is SEHNR, CDR2 FQNEAQ (reference sequence). V was clipped by 6 bases and J by 2 bases, with 8 bases between them. The DNA of the CDR3 is TGTGCCAGCAGTGGAATGGCCTACGAGCAGTACTTC. Protein sequence: CASSGMAYEQYF.

The CDR3 DNA reads TGTGCCAGCAGCCAGGGAGGTCAACGTGAGCAGGGTGTATACGAGCAGTACTTC. Its protein product is CASSQGGQREQGVYEQYF. The chain couples TRBV3-1 to TRBJ2-7; D may be TRBD2 (6 bases). With 3 bases removed from V and 4 bases from J, the gap between germline ends came to 25 bases. This CDR3 has 18 amino acids. The germline V gene encodes CDR1 LGHDT and CDR2 YNNKEL (reference sequence).

This clonotype was observed a single time. The J gene is TRBJ1-1, the V gene TRBV10-3, with D unclear. The CDR3 spans 13 residues. The V and J ends lost 2 bases and 4 bases respectively, with 8 bases between them. Germline V gives CDR1 ENHRY, CDR2 SYGVKD. The CDR3 region has the DNA TGTGCCATCAGTGAGGTCCGTAGCACTGAAGCTTTCTTT. Protein: CAISEVRSTEAFF.

A remark on this clonotype: The junction does not match germline at one end; this may be a read error. The chain recombines TRBV18 with TRBJ1-3, with a weak D call TRBD1 (5 bases). This CDR3 is 15 amino acids long. CDR1 is KGHSH, CDR2 LQKENI, per germline. The CDR3 reads CASSPRGDSENTIYF. As DNA, the CDR3 is TGTGCCAGCTCACCACGGGGGGACTCTGAAAACACCATATATTTT. The full variable domain, in which reference TRBV18 and TRBJ1-3 provide the parts outside the CDR3, is NAGVMQNPRHLVRRRGQEARLRCSPMKGHSHVYWYRQLPEEGLKFMVYLQKENIIDESGMPKERFSAEFPKEGPSILRIQQVVRGDSAAYFCASSPRGDSENTIYFGEGSWLTVV.

The V call is TRBV19, the J call TRBJ2-1, with D unresolved. Trimming took 3 bases from V and 15 from J, leaving 21 bases between them. The CDR3 covers 14 residues. The V gene's germline CDR1 is LNHDA and CDR2 SQIVND (reference sequence). Here the CDR3 DNA reads TGTGCCAGTAGTATCAGACATAGAACTGGGTTTTCGTTCTTC. It yields the protein CASSIRHRTGFSFF.

Only a few counts were recorded for this clonotype. V gene TRBV11-2 combines with J gene TRBJ2-5; D gene unclear. The length of the CDR3 is 14 residues. Trimming pared 1 base from V and 1 base from J, leaving 7 bases between. Germline CDR1 reads SGHAT; CDR2 reads FQNNGV. CDR3 nucleotide sequence: TGTGCCAGCAGCTTAGGGGCGATCCAAGAGACCCAGTACTTC. This encodes CASSLGAIQETQYF.

J is TRBJ2-7 and V is TRBV5-1; maybe TRBD1 (6 bases). Germline values: CDR1 SGHRS, CDR2 YFSETQ. Trimming shortened V by 0 bases and J by 7 bases, and 8 bases separated the two germline ends. The CDR3 runs to 12 residues. The CDR3: CASSLAGTEQYF. The CDR3 DNA reads as TGCGCCAGCAGCTTGGCGGGGACAGAGCAGTACTTC. The full variable domain, in which reference TRBV5-1 and TRBJ2-7 provide the parts outside the CDR3, is KAGVTQTPRYLIKTRGQQVTLSCSPISGHRSVSWYQQTPGQGLQFLFEYFSETQRNKGNFPGRFSGRQFSNSRSEMNVSTLELGDSALYLCASSLAGTEQYFGPGTRLTVT.

This sequence joins TRBV9 and TRBJ2-6; D not resolved. This CDR3 is 14 amino acids long. The V and J ends lost 4 bases and 1 base respectively, with 6 bases between them. From germline, CDR1 is SGDLS and CDR2 YYNGEE. CDR3 protein: CASSTRSGANVLTF. The CDR3 coding sequence is TGTGCCAGCAGCACGAGGTCTGGGGCCAACGTCCTGACTTTC.

Regarding this clonotype: One end of the junction is discordant with germline, which a read error may explain. This chain joins TRBV10-3 and TRBJ2-3; no reliable D call. This CDR3 is built from 16 residues. Germline CDR1 and CDR2: ENHRY and SYGVKD. The CDR3 protein is CAISESGYHPHDTQYF. Here the CDR3 DNA reads TGTGCCATCAGTGAGTCGGGCTACCATCCACATGATACTCAGTATTTT.

This clonotype showed up just a few times. V usage is TRBV15 and J usage is TRBJ2-7, with D perhaps TRBD2 (6 bases). Trimming left V 5 bases short and J 1 base short, with 18 bases between. Germline-derived CDR1 and CDR2 are LNHNV and YYDKDF (reference sequence). The CDR3 consists of 16 residues. CDR3 nucleotide sequence: TGTGCCACCAGCCCCTCTCGGGGGAGGACTTCCTACGAGCAGTACTTC. Residues: CATSPSRGRTSYEQYF. The full variable domain, rest sourced from reference TRBV15 and TRBJ2-7, is DAMVIQNPRYQVTQFGKPVTLSCSQTLNHNVMYWYQQKSSQAPKLLFHYYDKDFNNEADTPDNFQSRRPNTSFCFLDIRSPGLGDTAMYLCATSPSRGRTSYEQYFGPGTRLTVT.

The V gene is TRBV19, the J gene TRBJ2-7, with TRBD1 identical over 8 bases. Germline CDR1 is LNHDA and CDR2 is SQIVND (reference sequence). The CDR3 sequence is 14 residues long. V was pared by 3 bases and J by 8 bases, with 9 bases of the junction left unmatched. Written as DNA, the CDR3 is TGTGCCAGTAGTATCAAAGGACAGGGCATCAAGCAGTACTTC. It translates to CASSIKGQGIKQYF.

The chain carries TRBV4-2 and TRBJ2-1, with 12 bases that match TRBD1. In germline, CDR1 is LGHNA, CDR2 YNFKEQ. J lost 7 bases, V lost 8 bases, and 12 bases had no gene match. The CDR3 length is 16 residues. CDR3 DNA sequence: TGTGCCAGCCTTTCGGGGGGACAGGGGGCAGGAAATGAGCAGTTCTTC. This gives the protein CASLSGGQGAGNEQFF.

The chain has TRBV5-4 and TRBJ2-7, with D maybe TRBD1 (6 bases). This CDR3 spans 13 amino acids. Looked up from germline, CDR1 is SGHNT and CDR2 is YYREEE (reference sequence). V lost 2 bases to trimming and J lost 1 base, with 7 bases between them. CDR3 nucleotides: TGTGCCAGCAGCTTTGACAGGTCCTACGAGCAGTACTTC. Translated: CASSFDRSYEQYF.

This clonotype came up once. The J gene is TRBJ2-2, the V gene TRBV24-1, with no clear D. Germline V CDR1 and CDR2: KGHDR, SFDVKD. The CDR3 is 13 residues long. V shed 6 bases and J shed 3 bases, with 7 bases lying between them. The CDR3 loop reads CATSSVDTGELFF. The CDR3 DNA follows: TGTGCCACCAGTTCCGTGGACACCGGGGAGCTGTTTTTT.

This sequence joins TRBV7-9 and TRBJ2-7; weak D call: TRBD2 (7 bases). This CDR3 comprises 14 residues. Deletions cut 5 bases from V and 3 bases from J, with 14 bases between. Germline V gene data show CDR1 as SEHNR and CDR2 as FQNEAQ (reference sequence). The chain's CDR3 is CASSPAGAYYEQYF. CDR3 nucleotides: TGTGCCAGCAGCCCCGCGGGGGCCTACTACGAGCAGTACTTC.

V and J are TRBV20-1 and TRBJ1-2, with 7 positions matching TRBD1. The CDR3 extends over 13 amino acids. CDR1 is DFQATT, CDR2 SNEGSKA, per germline (reference sequence). The J segment lost 4 bases and the V segment lost 3 bases, leaving 5 bases of the junction unmatched. The CDR3 DNA sequence: TGCAGTGCTAGGGACGGGACAGCCTATGGCTACACCTTC. Translated, it gives CSARDGTAYGYTF.

This clonotype appeared once. The chain is built from TRBV14 and TRBJ2-5; 11 bases are shared with TRBD2. Germline V gene sequence: CDR1 SGHDN, CDR2 FVKESK. CDR3 length: 16 amino acids. V lost 0 bases and J lost 5; bases outside the gene matches: 5. The CDR3 coding sequence is TGTGCCAGCAGCCAAGAACTAGCGGGAGCGTTGGAGACCCAGTACTTC. Its protein is CASSQELAGALETQYF.

The gene calls are TRBV20-1 and TRBJ2-1; 10 bases fit TRBD2. Germline CDR1 DFQATT, CDR2 SNEGSKA (reference sequence). This CDR3 is built from 17 residues. With 3 bases clipped from V and 0 bases from J, the junction kept 8 bases outside the gene matches. The CDR3 protein is CSARALLAGSSYNEQFF. CDR3 bases: TGCAGTGCTAGGGCTTTACTAGCGGGAAGCTCCTACAATGAGCAGTTCTTC.

This clonotype appeared a few times. The chain employs TRBV11-1 and TRBJ2-5; unclear D gene. This CDR3 has 13 residues. Germline CDR1 is SGHAT and CDR2 is FQDESV (reference sequence). Between the trimmed V and J ends, which lost 7 bases and 2 bases, there was a span of 11 bases. CDR3 region: CASTYANQETQYF. The CDR3 coding sequence is TGTGCCAGCACGTACGCTAATCAAGAGACCCAGTACTTC.

The rearrangement links TRBV20-1 to TRBJ1-1, with 9 nucleotides matching TRBD1. Germline lookup yields CDR1 DFQATT and CDR2 SNEGSKA (reference sequence). The CDR3 is 13 residues long. The ends lost 3 bases at V and 5 bases at J; junction bases unmatched: 4. DNA of the CDR3: TGCAGTGCTAGGTACAGGGGGCTGACTGAAGCTTTCTTT. Translation gives CSARYRGLTEAFF.

This clonotype was recorded once. The chain links TRBV20-1 to TRBJ2-1; 10 nucleotides match TRBD2. The V gene's germline CDR1 is DFQATT and CDR2 SNEGSKA (reference sequence). Trimming took 5 bases from V and 10 from J; bases not matched to a gene: 11. There are 14 residues in the CDR3. This chain's CDR3 is CSAEGLAGEVEQFF. The CDR3 nucleotides read TGCAGTGCTGAGGGGCTAGCGGGAGAGGTAGAGCAGTTCTTC.

For this clonotype: Relative to the germline gene, one junction end is altered; a read error may explain this. The CDR3 sequence: CASSVYNPRSSENTIYF. Here the CDR3 DNA reads TGTGCCAGCAGCGTATATAACCCTAGGAGCTCTGAAAACACCATATATTTT. The chain has TRBV9 and TRBJ1-3; D gene unclear. The CDR3 runs to 17 residues. The germline CDR1 and CDR2 sequences are SGDLS and YYNGEE.

This clonotype was seen a single time. The V gene is TRBV7-9, the J gene TRBJ2-5, with D maybe TRBD2 (5 bases). This CDR3 comprises 14 residues. Germline values: CDR1 SEHNR, CDR2 FQNEAQ (reference sequence). The V and J ends lost 1 base and 3 bases respectively, with 9 bases between them. The chain's CDR3 is CASSLVATKETQYF. The CDR3 DNA is TGTGCCAGCAGCTTAGTAGCGACCAAAGAGACCCAGTACTTC.

The rearrangement links TRBV5-4 to TRBJ2-3; TRBD2 agrees at 8 bases. Per germline, CDR1 SGHNT and CDR2 YYREEE (reference sequence). Trimming cost V 4 bases and J 2 bases; bases outside gene matches: 6. The CDR3 extends over 15 amino acids. The CDR3 region is CASSHRREVTDTQYF. CDR3 coding DNA: TGTGCCAGCAGCCATAGGCGGGAGGTCACAGATACGCAGTATTTT.

The chain joins TRBV2 to TRBJ1-1; perhaps TRBD1 as D (6 bases). The germline V gene encodes CDR1 SNHLY and CDR2 FYNNEI. CDR3 length: 12 amino acids. V lost 7 bases and J lost 5, with 11 bases in between. The CDR3 coding sequence is TGTGCCAGCATTCAAAGGGGGACTGAAGCTTTCTTT. The encoded protein is CASIQRGTEAFF.

This chain joins TRBV6-5 and TRBJ2-1, with D unclear. Deletions cut 0 bases from V and 6 bases from J, with 12 bases between. CDR1 and CDR2 (germline): MNHEY, SVGAGI. This CDR3 is built from 15 residues. CDR3 in DNA: TGTGCCAGCAGTTACTCCACCTCTCTAGTCAATGAGCAGTTCTTC. It yields the protein CASSYSTSLVNEQFF.